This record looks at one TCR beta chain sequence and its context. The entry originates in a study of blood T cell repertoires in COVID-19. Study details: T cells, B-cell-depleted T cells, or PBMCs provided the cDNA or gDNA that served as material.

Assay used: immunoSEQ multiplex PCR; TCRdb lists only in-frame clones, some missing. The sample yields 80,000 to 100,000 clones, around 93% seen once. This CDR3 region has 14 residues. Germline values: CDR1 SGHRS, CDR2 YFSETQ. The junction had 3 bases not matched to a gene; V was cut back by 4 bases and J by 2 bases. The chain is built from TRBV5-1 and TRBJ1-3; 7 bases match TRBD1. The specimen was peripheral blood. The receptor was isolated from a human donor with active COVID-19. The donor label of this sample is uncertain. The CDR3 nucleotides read TGCGCCAGCAGCACAGGGACAGCTGGAAACACCATATATTTT. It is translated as CASSTGTAGNTIYF.